The 25 T cell receptor beta chains below all came from one sample that was sequenced in a study of T cell changes during pregnancy in multiple sclerosis. TCRdb keeps only in-frame clones here, not all; method: immunoSEQ multiplex PCR. The table records tens of thousands of clones, 85% to 95% of them present only once. Material: CD4+ T cells from peripheral blood mononuclear cells, obtained in the second trimester of pregnancy. The receptors stem from a female donor with multiple sclerosis, enrolled in a pregnancy study.

V gene TRBV18 combines with J gene TRBJ2-7; D is uncertain. V dropped 3 bases and J dropped 0 bases, with 15 bases sitting between them. Germline assignment: CDR1 KGHSH and CDR2 LQKENI. This CDR3 is built from 16 residues. In DNA form, the CDR3 reads TGTGCCAGCTCACCTCTTTTCAGCGCCGCCTCCTACGAGCAGTACTTC. Encoded protein: CASSPLFSAASYEQYF. Combining the CDR3 with reference TRBV18 and TRBJ2-7 gives the whole variable domain NAGVMQNPRHLVRRRGQEARLRCSPMKGHSHVYWYRQLPEEGLKFMVYLQKENIIDESGMPKERFSAEFPKEGPSILRIQQVVRGDSAAYFCASSPLFSAASYEQYFGPGTRLTVT.

CDR3 coding DNA: TGTGCCAGTAGACTAGGGACAGGGGGGGAAGGCTACACCTTC. Encoded protein: CASRLGTGGEGYTF. This rearrangement joins TRBV6-1 to TRBJ1-2, with 11 nucleotides matching TRBD1. J gave up 8 bases and V 9 bases, and 11 bases lay outside the gene matches. From germline, CDR1 is MNHNS and CDR2 SASEGT. The CDR3 is 14 residues long.

The chain links TRBV30 to TRBJ2-7; the D is unclear. Between the trimmed V and J ends, which lost 3 bases and 2 bases, there was a span of 11 bases. The CDR3 has 13 residues. CDR1 and CDR2 (germline): GTSNPN, SVGIG (reference sequence). The CDR3 here is CAWSVTAPYEQYF. As DNA, the CDR3 is TGTGCCTGGAGCGTTACAGCACCCTACGAGCAGTACTTC. Supplemented by reference TRBV30 and TRBJ2-7, the full variable domain reads SQTIHQWPATLVQPVGSPLSLECTVEGTSNPNLYWYRQAAGRGLQLLFYSVGIGQISSEVPQNLSASRPQDRQFILSSKKLLLSDSGFYLCAWSVTAPYEQYFGPGTRLTVT.

V and J are TRBV10-3 and TRBJ2-1; TRBD1 might be the D (5 bases). V gave up 6 bases and J gave up 5 bases, with 11 bases separating them. The CDR3 has 13 amino acids. Germline values: CDR1 ENHRY, CDR2 SYGVKD. This chain's CDR3 is CAISEVGDNEQFF. CDR3 nucleotides: TGTGCCATCAGCGAAGTAGGGGACAATGAGCAGTTCTTC.

The V and J genes are TRBV6-1 and TRBJ2-3; possibly TRBD1 for D (6 bases). Between the trimmed V and J ends, which lost 2 bases and 4 bases, there was a span of 13 bases. Germline V gives CDR1 MNHNS, CDR2 SASEGT. This CDR3 is built from 15 residues. CDR3 in amino acids: CASSEPQGYPDTQYF. Written as DNA, the CDR3 is TGTGCCAGCAGTGAACCACAGGGTTATCCAGATACGCAGTATTTT.

The genes are TRBV5-1 and TRBJ2-2; D is ambiguous. The CDR3 spans 14 residues. Trimming left V 0 bases short and J 0 bases short, with 3 bases between. Germline CDR1 SGHRS, CDR2 YFSETQ. CDR3 region: CASSLAANTGELFF. CDR3 bases: TGCGCCAGCAGCTTGGCCGCGAACACCGGGGAGCTGTTTTTT.

This clone was recorded a few times. The chain uses TRBV2 and TRBJ1-1; TRBD1 is a possible D gene (6 bases). V shed 1 base and J shed 5 bases, with 11 bases lying between them. Per germline, CDR1 SNHLY and CDR2 FYNNEI. This CDR3 has 14 amino acids. CDR3 amino acids: CASSEGRGWTEAFF. The CDR3 DNA follows: TGTGCCAGCAGTGAAGGCAGGGGATGGACTGAAGCTTTCTTT.

This chain links TRBV25-1 with TRBJ1-5, with unresolved D. CDR3 length equals 17 residues. Per the germline V gene, CDR1 is MGHDK and CDR2 is SYGVNS. V was clipped by 7 bases and J by 1 base, with 20 bases between them. As DNA, the CDR3 is TGTGCCAGCATAGATGGTTGGGCCCTTCAGAGCAATCAGCCCCAGCATTTT. Amino acid sequence: CASIDGWALQSNQPQHF.

The chain joins TRBV5-1 to TRBJ1-1; D is undetermined. This CDR3 is 16 amino acids long. Deletions cut 3 bases from V and 1 base from J, with 16 bases between. Germline V gene data show CDR1 as SGHRS and CDR2 as YFSETQ. The CDR3, as DNA: TGCGCCAGCAGCTCCATCATCCGAGCGGGGAACACTGAAGCTTTCTTT. Amino acids: CASSSIIRAGNTEAFF.

This chain connects TRBV7-3 to TRBJ1-2, with D possibly matching TRBD1 (5 bases). V was shortened by 6 bases and J by 7 bases, with 12 bases between the two germline ends. Per the germline V gene, CDR1 is SGHTA and CDR2 is FQGTGA. This CDR3 contains 12 residues. The chain's CDR3 is CASSDQGLGYTF. For the CDR3, the DNA is TGTGCCAGCAGTGATCAGGGACTTGGCTACACCTTC.

The CDR3 DNA sequence: TGCGCCAGCAGCACCGGGACTAGCGGGAGTGTAGATACGCAGTATTTT. It translates to CASSTGTSGSVDTQYF. V and J are TRBV5-1 and TRBJ2-3; 14 bases are a match to TRBD2. With V trimmed by 4 bases and J by 5 bases, 6 bases remained unmatched. The CDR3 consists of 16 residues. CDR1 is SGHRS and CDR2 is YFSETQ in the germline V gene.

This sequence joins TRBV19 and TRBJ2-6, with 9 bases lining up with TRBD1. Germline V gene data show CDR1 as LNHDA and CDR2 as SQIVND (reference sequence). V gave up 4 bases and J gave up 3 bases; unmatched junction bases: 7. This CDR3 has 17 residues. The CDR3 nucleotides read TGTGCCAGTAGTAGGGACAGGGTGGATGGTGGGGCCAACGTCCTGACTTTC. Protein: CASSRDRVDGGANVLTF.

The V and J genes are TRBV6-6 and TRBJ1-4; D is unresolved. Per germline, CDR1 MNHNY and CDR2 SVGAGI (reference sequence). Trimming took 5 bases from V and 4 from J, leaving 11 bases between them. The CDR3 spans 14 residues. The CDR3 region has the DNA TGTGCCAGCAGTAGCCTGCGGAATAATGAAAAACTGTTTTTT. Amino acids: CASSSLRNNEKLFF.

V usage is TRBV19 and J usage is TRBJ1-5, with 7 nucleotides matching TRBD1. The CDR3 has 15 amino acids. The germline V gene encodes CDR1 LNHDA and CDR2 SQIVND (reference sequence). V lost 7 bases, J lost 6 bases, and 12 bases stayed unmatched. The CDR3 DNA reads as TGTGCCAGTATTCTGACAGGGCTTTCTCCTCAGCCCCAGCATTTT. This codes for CASILTGLSPQPQHF.

This clone was seen a single time. The chain carries TRBV6-5 and TRBJ1-3, with 7 bases identical to TRBD1. CDR1 and CDR2 from the germline V gene are MNHEY and SVGAGI. With V trimmed by 2 bases and J by 5 bases, 3 bases remained unmatched. The CDR3 has 14 amino acids. CDR3 sequence (DNA): TGTGCCAGCAGTTACACAGGGGTAAGAAACACCATATATTTT. It is translated as CASSYTGVRNTIYF.

The rearrangement uses TRBV7-2 and TRBJ1-2, with a weak D call TRBD1 (5 bases). The CDR3 has 14 residues. Germline-derived CDR1 and CDR2 are SGHTA and FQGNSA. The V end lost 7 bases, the J end lost 3 bases, and 15 bases lay between the germline ends. CDR3 residues: CASTLMGGDYGYTF. In DNA, the CDR3 is TGTGCCAGCACCCTCATGGGGGGGGACTATGGCTACACCTTC.

In DNA form, the CDR3 reads TGTGCCAGTAGTCGGACTAGCGGGAGTTCCTCCTACAATGAGCAGTTCTTC. It yields the protein CASSRTSGSSSYNEQFF. The gene calls are TRBV19 and TRBJ2-1, with TRBD2 matching over 13 bases. The junction had 4 bases not matched to a gene; V was cut back by 5 bases and J by 0 bases. CDR3 size: 17 residues. CDR1 is LNHDA, CDR2 SQIVND, per germline (reference sequence).

CDR3 in DNA: TGTGCCAGTAGTGCGGGACTAGCGGGGGAGACCCAGTACTTC. As protein: CASSAGLAGETQYF. The rearrangement uses TRBV19 and TRBJ2-5, with TRBD2 matching over 13 bases. Trimming removed 5 bases from V and 5 bases from J; junction bases left unmatched: 2. Looked up from germline, CDR1 is LNHDA and CDR2 is SQIVND (reference sequence). This CDR3 is built from 14 residues.

The rearrangement uses TRBV30 and TRBJ2-7; the match to TRBD2 covers 8 bases. This CDR3 contains 17 residues. Unmatched junction bases numbered 12, after V lost 0 bases and J lost 2 bases. Germline V gives CDR1 GTSNPN, CDR2 SVGIG (reference sequence). The CDR3 sequence: CAWSVPPRLARTYEQYF. CDR3 sequence (DNA): TGTGCCTGGAGTGTACCCCCCCGACTAGCGCGGACCTACGAGCAGTACTTC.

This clone has a single count. V usage is TRBV6-1 and J usage is TRBJ2-5; D unclear. V was pared by 6 bases and J by 4 bases, with 3 bases between. Germline loops: CDR1 MNHNS, CDR2 SASEGT. The CDR3 contains 10 residues. The CDR3 DNA is TGTGCCAGCAGACTAGAGACCCAGTACTTC. It is translated as CASRLETQYF.

V usage is TRBV19 and J usage is TRBJ2-6, with D possibly being TRBD1 (7 bases). The CDR3 contains 18 residues. Germline CDR1 LNHDA, CDR2 SQIVND (reference sequence). Between the trimmed V and J ends, which lost 5 bases and 6 bases, there was a span of 23 bases. The CDR3 reads CASSSKTRDSLEANVLTF. DNA of the CDR3: TGTGCCAGTAGTTCGAAGACTAGGGACAGCCTCGAGGCCAACGTCCTGACTTTC.

The V and J genes are TRBV2 and TRBJ1-1; D is unclear. CDR3 length equals 13 residues. V was trimmed by 8 bases and J by 1 base, leaving 11 bases between them. Germline-derived CDR1 and CDR2 are SNHLY and FYNNEI. The CDR3 nucleotides are TGTGCCAGCTGTCCGAGGGAGAACACTGAAGCTTTCTTT. Amino acids: CASCPRENTEAFF.

The J gene is TRBJ1-4, the V gene TRBV7-9, with TRBD1 as a possible D gene (6 bases). Trimming took off 3 bases at V and 4 bases at J, with 12 bases between the two ends. Germline V gene lookup returns CDR1 SEHNR and CDR2 FQNEAQ (reference sequence). This CDR3 is 15 amino acids long. In DNA form, the CDR3 reads TGTGCCAGCAGCTTGGGGGACACGATTAATGAAAAACTGTTTTTT. Translation: CASSLGDTINEKLFF.

The V gene is TRBV19, the J gene TRBJ2-7, with D perhaps matching TRBD1 (6 bases). The V end lost 7 bases, the J end lost 6 bases, and 16 bases lay between the germline ends. Germline assignment: CDR1 LNHDA and CDR2 SQIVND (reference sequence). The CDR3 has 13 amino acids. The CDR3 loop is CASKAQGSGEQYF. CDR3 nucleotide sequence: TGTGCCAGTAAGGCCCAGGGGAGTGGCGAGCAGTACTTC.

The rearrangement links TRBV5-1 to TRBJ1-4; no clear D. Looked up from germline, CDR1 is SGHRS and CDR2 is YFSETQ. This CDR3 comprises 15 residues. Trimming pared 0 bases from V and 3 bases from J, leaving 9 bases between. CDR3: CASSLAPISNEKLFF. The CDR3 region has the DNA TGCGCCAGCAGCTTGGCCCCCATTTCTAATGAAAAACTGTTTTTT.